Listed below are T cell receptor beta chains from one sample, sequenced in a study of blood T cell repertoires in COVID-19. Sequencing was performed with immunoSEQ multiplex PCR; in TCRdb, only in-frame clones are kept and a portion is missing. Of 60,000 to 100,000 clones in the sample, over 85% are singletons; the top ten hold 4% to 5.5%. Input material: peripheral blood. The origin of the receptors is a man over 45 with active COVID-19. Each CDR3 is given with its conserved first and last residue. A D gene is named only where the DNA matches it firmly. Rows may omit the clone size; those that give it use once, few, many or a size class.

v_gene	abundance	d_gene	j_gene	CDR3nt	CDR3aa
TRBV4-2	once	TRBD2	TRBJ2-7	TGTGCCAGCAGGGGTGCGACGCGGGGGGGCTACGAGCAGTACTTC	CASRGATRGGYEQYF
TRBV11-2	-	TRBD1	TRBJ1-2	TGTGCCAGCAGCCGGGGACAGGATAGATTCTATGGCTACACCTTC	CASSRGQDRFYGYTF
TRBV27	-	TRBD1	TRBJ2-5	TGTGCCAGCAGTAACGCTGGACAGGAAGAGACCCAGTACTTC	CASSNAGQEETQYF
TRBV18	-	-	TRBJ1-5	TGTGCCAGCTCACCGAAACAGGGAAGCGGCAATCAGCCCCAGCATTTT	CASSPKQGSGNQPQHF
TRBV20-1	-	-	TRBJ1-1	TGCAGTGCTAGTCGGGGGGCGGTCACTGAAGCTTTCTTT	CSASRGAVTEAFF
TRBV5-5	once	-	TRBJ1-4	TGTGCCAGCAGCTTCCCCACTCACAGGGCAACTAATGAAAAACTGTTTTTT	CASSFPTHRATNEKLFF
TRBV7-8	-	-	TRBJ2-1	TGTGCCAGCAGCCGGAGGAGCGGAGCCTTCTACAATGAGCAGTTCTTC	CASSRRSGAFYNEQFF
TRBV2	few	-	TRBJ2-7	TGTGCCAGCAGTAGGGGTCCGGAGGGGCTCTCTGAGCAGTACTTC	CASSRGPEGLSEQYF
TRBV4-1	-	TRBD1	TRBJ2-2	TGCGCCAGCAGATACGGGACAGAGGGGCCCGGGGAGCTGTTTTTT	CASRYGTEGPGELFF
TRBV28	-	TRBD2	TRBJ2-5	TGTGCCAGCAGTCCACGATGGAGCGGGGGGGACAAAGGCAGATTAGAGACCCAGTACTTC	CASSPRWSGGDKGRLETQYF
TRBV19	-	-	TRBJ1-2	TGTGCCAGTAGTATGTCCAACTTCCCACTCTATGGCTACACCTTC	CASSMSNFPLYGYTF
TRBV10-3	-	TRBD1	TRBJ1-2	TGTGCCATCAGTGGCGGACAGGGGATTAACTATGGCTACACCTTC	CAISGGQGINYGYTF
TRBV9	once	TRBD2	TRBJ2-3	TGTGCCAGCAGCGTGTCCGCGGGAGGGCGAGATACGCAGTATTTT	CASSVSAGGRDTQYF
TRBV7-8	-	-	TRBJ1-2	TGTGCCAGCAGCTTAGTTCAGGCCCCCCCTAACTATGGCTACACCTTC	CASSLVQAPPNYGYTF
TRBV6-5	-	-	TRBJ2-3	TGTGCCAGCAGTTACCAGAGACTAGGCACAGATACGCAGTATTTT	CASSYQRLGTDTQYF
TRBV27	-	-	TRBJ2-1	TGTGCCAGCAGTTTAATGGGACTTCAAACCGGTGAGCAGTTCTTC	CASSLMGLQTGEQFF
TRBV9	-	TRBD1	TRBJ1-2	TGTGCCAGCAGCAAAGGGACAGGGCAAAACTATGGCTACACCTTC	CASSKGTGQNYGYTF
TRBV9	-	-	TRBJ2-5	TGTGCCAGCAGCCTTGGCAATGTACAAGAGACCCAGTACTTC	CASSLGNVQETQYF
TRBV6-1	-	TRBD2	TRBJ2-7	TGTGCCAGCAGTGGGCGCAGCGGGAGAGCATACGAGCAGTACTTC	CASSGRSGRAYEQYF
TRBV21-1	-	-	TRBJ2-1	TGTGCCAGCAGCAAAGCCGGGACTAGCGGTATCAGCTCCTACAATGAGCAGTTCTTC	CASSKAGTSGISSYNEQFF
TRBV4-2	once	TRBD1	TRBJ2-7	TGTGCCAGCAGCCTCGGGACAGGGGGTTCCTACGAGCAGTACTTC	CASSLGTGGSYEQYF
TRBV3-1/TRBV3-2	-	-	TRBJ1-3	TGTGCCAGCAGCCAAAAGCGCGGAAACACCATATATTTT	CASSQKRGNTIYF
TRBV7-9	-	-	TRBJ1-1	TGTGCCAGCAGCTCCAGGGTAATGAACACTGAAGCTTTCTTT	CASSSRVMNTEAFF
TRBV4-3	medium-sized	-	TRBJ2-7	TGCGCCAGCAGCCAAGATGTACCCTCGACAGTCTTTCCCTACGAGCAGTACTTC	CASSQDVPSTVFPYEQYF
TRBV25-1	-	-	TRBJ2-5	TGTGCCAGCTCAGCTATCCTACTAGATGCGTCGGAGACCCAGTACTTC	CASSAILLDASETQYF
TRBV7-3	-	TRBD1	TRBJ2-5	TGTGCCAGCAGCCCAGGACAGGCCGAGACCCAGTACTTC	CASSPGQAETQYF
TRBV6-5	once	TRBD2	TRBJ2-1	TGTGCCAGCAGCCAAGCGGGGGGCGAGTTCAATGAGCAGTTCTTC	CASSQAGGEFNEQFF
TRBV2	-	TRBD1	TRBJ1-5	TGTGCCAGCAGCGCAGGGGGGCATCAGCCCCAGCATTTT	CASSAGGHQPQHF
TRBV5-4	-	-	TRBJ1-1	TGTGCCAGCAGCTTGTTTGATCGGGGGAGCTCTGAAGCTTTCTTT	CASSLFDRGSSEAFF
TRBV21-1	-	-	TRBJ2-2	TGTGCCAGCTGTCGGACAGGGCAAACCGGGGAGCTGTTTTTT	CASCRTGQTGELFF
TRBV25-1	-	TRBD1	TRBJ2-1	TGTGCCAGCAGTGGGGACAGATACAATGAGCAGTTCTTC	CASSGDRYNEQFF
TRBV24-1	-	-	TRBJ2-7	TGTGCCACCCAACCCCAGGGAGGAAACGAGCAGTACTTC	CATQPQGGNEQYF
TRBV10-3	-	-	TRBJ1-5	TGTGCCATCTCCCCCGGGGGAGGCAATCAGCCCCAGCATTTT	CAISPGGGNQPQHF
TRBV24-1	-	TRBD1	TRBJ1-4	TGTGCCACCAGTGACGCCCGGGACAGGGATGAAAAACTGTTTTTT	CATSDARDRDEKLFF
TRBV5-1	once	-	TRBJ2-5	TGCGCCAGCAGCCTAGCTCAGTCGTGGGAGACCCAGTACTTC	CASSLAQSWETQYF
TRBV28	-	TRBD2	TRBJ2-1	TGTGCCAGACGATGCGAGGCGGGAGAGAACAATGAGCAGTTCTTC	CARRCEAGENNEQFF
TRBV11-1	-	TRBD2	TRBJ2-1	TGTGCCAGCAGCTACGGGACTAGCGGGAAGTACAATGAGCAGTTCTTC	CASSYGTSGKYNEQFF
TRBV28	-	-	TRBJ2-2	TGTGCCAGCAGTTTAGCGAATCCAGGGGAGCTGTTTTTT	CASSLANPGELFF
TRBV7-8	-	TRBD1	TRBJ1-5	TGTGCCAGCAGCACAGACAGGGGTGGATTCCAGCCCCAGCATTTT	CASSTDRGGFQPQHF
TRBV12-3/TRBV12-4	-	-	TRBJ1-4	TGTGCCAGCAGTCCGACAGTCGGAGAAAAACTGTTTTTT	CASSPTVGEKLFF
TRBV6-5	-	-	TRBJ2-7	TGTGCCAGCAGCAAAGACTGGAGCTCCTACGAGCAGTACTTC	CASSKDWSSYEQYF
TRBV28	-	-	TRBJ2-2	TGTGCCAGCAGTTTCGTTAGCACCGGGGAGCTGTTTTTT	CASSFVSTGELFF